Below, 24 T cell receptor beta chains from the same sample are listed, as sequenced in a study of T cell responses to AZD1222 COVID-19 vaccine. The table came from immunoSEQ multiplex PCR; TCRdb's copy has only in-frame clones and leaves some out. The table has around 80,000 clones, 86% seen once; the top ten hold 8.5% to 10%. The material sequenced was peripheral blood, taken on day 0 of AZD1222 vaccination. These receptors were taken from an adult in good health.

V is TRBV7-8 and J is TRBJ2-7, with TRBD2 matching 9 bases. Per germline, CDR1 SGHVS and CDR2 FQNEAQ. This CDR3 is built from 17 residues. V was pared by 5 bases and J by 9 bases, with 20 bases of the junction left unmatched. The CDR3 nucleotides are TGTGCCAGCAGCCGCGGACCCGATAGGGTAGCGGGAGTGGTGCAGTACTTC. This codes for CASSRGPDRVAGVVQYF.

The V gene is TRBV6-5, the J gene TRBJ1-2; D may be TRBD1 (5 bases). Looked up from germline, CDR1 is MNHEY and CDR2 is SVGAGI. This CDR3 is built from 13 residues. The germline V and J ends were trimmed by 6 bases and 5 bases, with 13 bases remaining between them. The CDR3 bases are TGTGCCAGCAGCCAGGGAAATGGGTATGGCTACACCTTC. This sequence encodes CASSQGNGYGYTF.

The chain is built from TRBV11-2 and TRBJ1-6; 7 bases are a match to TRBD1. This CDR3 spans 16 amino acids. V trimming: 5 bases; J trimming: 4 bases; junction bases outside the gene matches: 8. Germline-derived CDR1 and CDR2 are SGHAT and FQNNGV. CDR3 loop: CASSPGTVLYNSPLHF. The CDR3 coding sequence is TGTGCCAGCAGCCCCGGGACAGTCTTATATAATTCACCCCTCCACTTT.

This chain connects TRBV5-1 to TRBJ2-2, with 8 positions matching TRBD2. This CDR3 comprises 18 residues. CDR1 is SGHRS and CDR2 is YFSETQ in the germline V gene. Losses at the gene ends were 4 bases for V and 0 bases for J; bases not matched to a gene: 11. The CDR3 is CASSTRAGGRPNTGELFF. CDR3 bases: TGCGCCAGCAGCACGAGGGCGGGGGGCCGGCCGAACACCGGGGAGCTGTTTTTT.

This clone was observed a few times. DNA for the CDR3: TGTGCCAGCAGTTTAGCTAACTATGGCTACACCTTC. It is translated as CASSLANYGYTF. The gene calls are TRBV28 and TRBJ1-2; no firm D call. The germline V gene encodes CDR1 MDHEN and CDR2 SYDVKM. Trimming cost V 2 bases and J 0 bases, with 1 base left between them. CDR3 length: 12 residues.

V is TRBV11-2 and J is TRBJ1-2; D remains unclear. The CDR3 contains 11 residues. Germline V gives CDR1 SGHAT, CDR2 FQNNGV. V was shortened by 1 base and J by 8 bases, with 5 bases between the two germline ends. CDR3: CASSLGPGYTF. CDR3 nucleotide sequence: TGTGCCAGCAGCTTAGGGCCGGGCTACACCTTC.

This clone was observed a single time. The CDR3 reads CASSYPGFGQPQHF. The CDR3 DNA is TGTGCCAGCAGCTACCCAGGGTTCGGGCAGCCCCAGCATTTT. The V call is TRBV5-8, the J call TRBJ1-5, with a tentative D call TRBD1 (5 bases). The CDR3 runs 14 residues. Per the germline V gene, CDR1 is SGHTS and CDR2 is YDEGEE. V was shortened by 3 bases and J by 7 bases, with 14 bases between the two germline ends.

The chain joins TRBV7-2 to TRBJ2-2, with D perhaps TRBD1 (6 bases). This CDR3 region has 16 residues. The V gene's germline CDR1 is SGHTA and CDR2 FQGNSA. Deletions cut 7 bases from V and 4 bases from J, with 19 bases between. The CDR3 loop is CASTLPQGVITGELFF. Here the CDR3 DNA reads TGTGCCAGCACCCTGCCACAGGGAGTAATCACCGGGGAGCTGTTTTTT.

V is TRBV28 and J is TRBJ2-5, with D unresolved. V was pared by 5 bases and J by 5 bases, with 21 bases between. This CDR3 contains 16 residues. CDR1 and CDR2 (germline): MDHEN, SYDVKM. CDR3 DNA: TGTGCCAGCAGTCCCGGACGGACCGCCAACGGGGAGACCCAGTACTTC. It is translated as CASSPGRTANGETQYF.

This clone was recorded a few times. V gene TRBV10-3 combines with J gene TRBJ2-7; D might be TRBD2 (5 bases). The CDR3 is 15 amino acids. Per germline, CDR1 ENHRY and CDR2 SYGVKD. V lost 1 base to trimming and J lost 3 bases, with 13 bases between them. This CDR3 is CAISEYPSSDYEQYF. The CDR3 DNA is TGTGCCATCAGTGAGTATCCTAGCTCAGACTACGAGCAGTACTTC.

The genes are TRBV5-1 and TRBJ2-3; no firm D call. V lost 2 bases and J 0 bases, leaving 7 bases between the germline ends. From germline, CDR1 is SGHRS and CDR2 YFSETQ. The CDR3 runs 14 residues. The CDR3 protein is CASSFSQSTDTQYF. CDR3 sequence (DNA): TGCGCCAGCAGCTTCTCTCAGAGCACAGATACGCAGTATTTT. The complete variable domain, with remaining parts taken from reference TRBV5-1 and TRBJ2-3, reads KAGVTQTPRYLIKTRGQQVTLSCSPISGHRSVSWYQQTPGQGLQFLFEYFSETQRNKGNFPGRFSGRQFSNSRSEMNVSTLELGDSALYLCASSFSQSTDTQYFGPGTRLTVL.

With respect to this clone: A read error may account for a junction end that differs from germline. This chain links TRBV6-5 with TRBJ1-5; D ambiguous. Germline V gene sequence: CDR1 MNHEY, CDR2 SVGAGI. The CDR3 length is 14 residues. DNA of the CDR3: TGTGCCAGCAGGGAGGACCTTAGCAATCAGCTCCAGCATTTT. Translated, it gives CASREDLSNQLQHF.

The gene calls are TRBV7-2 and TRBJ2-3, with 8 nucleotides matching TRBD2. Germline lookup yields CDR1 SGHTA and CDR2 FQGNSA. This CDR3 comprises 14 residues. The V segment lost 2 bases and the J segment 6 bases; nucleotides outside the gene matches: 4. The CDR3 loop is CASSLYAGGDTQYF. CDR3 DNA: TGTGCCAGCAGCTTATACGCGGGAGGTGATACGCAGTATTTT.

The V call is TRBV6-5, the J call TRBJ1-5, with 8 bases fitting TRBD1. This CDR3 contains 15 residues. With V trimmed by 5 bases and J by 7 bases, 10 bases remained unmatched. CDR1 and CDR2 from the germline V gene are MNHEY and SVGAGI. The CDR3 sequence: CASSPTRQGAQPQHF. DNA of the CDR3: TGTGCCAGCAGTCCCACCCGTCAGGGGGCACAGCCCCAGCATTTT.

CDR3 in DNA: TGTGCCAGCTCACCAGGCGCAGGGGCCTACGAGCAGTACTTC. Its protein is CASSPGAGAYEQYF. The gene calls are TRBV18 and TRBJ2-7, with D possibly being TRBD1 (6 bases). Germline V gene sequence: CDR1 KGHSH, CDR2 LQKENI. V was pared by 2 bases and J by 2 bases, with 10 bases between. The CDR3 is 14 amino acids. The whole variable domain, filled in from reference TRBV18 and TRBJ2-7, reads NAGVMQNPRHLVRRRGQEARLRCSPMKGHSHVYWYRQLPEEGLKFMVYLQKENIIDESGMPKERFSAEFPKEGPSILRIQQVVRGDSAAYFCASSPGAGAYEQYFGPGTRLTVT.

Details on this clone: At one boundary the junction diverges from the germline segment, which might be a read error. The DNA for the CDR3 is TGCAGTGCTAGAGATCATTTCGGACAGCACTTC. Amino acid sequence: CSARDHFGQHF. The V call is TRBV20-1, the J call TRBJ2-7; D is perhaps TRBD1 (6 bases). This CDR3 is built from 11 residues. CDR1 is DFQATT, CDR2 SNEGSKA, per germline (reference sequence).

This chain connects TRBV2 to TRBJ1-1; D is ambiguous. The CDR3 sequence is 11 residues long. Trimming removed 6 bases at V and 3 bases at J, with 5 bases between. Germline V gene data show CDR1 as SNHLY and CDR2 as FYNNEI. The CDR3: CASRLDTEAFF. CDR3 DNA sequence: TGTGCCAGCAGGCTAGACACTGAAGCTTTCTTT.

Written as DNA, the CDR3 is TGTGCCAGCTCCCAAAGGGGTCCTAACTATGGCTACACCTTC. As protein: CASSQRGPNYGYTF. The chain combines TRBV18 with TRBJ1-2; TRBD1 is a possible D gene (5 bases). The CDR3 totals 14 residues. Germline loops: CDR1 KGHSH, CDR2 LQKENI. The ends were cut back, 6 bases at V and 0 bases at J, with 11 bases in the middle.

The V gene is TRBV7-2, the J gene TRBJ1-1; D is ambiguous. Germline-derived CDR1 and CDR2 are SGHTA and FQGNSA. This CDR3 has 15 amino acids. V lost 1 base and J 0 bases, leaving 9 bases between the germline ends. The CDR3 loop reads CASSLDSNMNTEAFF. CDR3 coding DNA: TGTGCCAGCAGCTTAGACAGTAACATGAACACTGAAGCTTTCTTT. Looking up the rest from reference TRBV7-2 and TRBJ1-1 gives the full variable domain: GAGVSQSPSNKVTEKGKDVELRCDPISGHTALYWYRQSLGQGLEFLIYFQGNSAPDKSGLPSDRFSAERTGGSVSTLTIQRTQQEDSAVYLCASSLDSNMNTEAFFGQGTRLTVV.

This clone was observed a handful of times. The junction differs from germline at one of its ends, possibly a read error. In DNA form, the CDR3 reads TGTGCCAGCACCCAACAGGGGTATCGCACTGAAGCTTTCTTT. Translated, it gives CASTQQGYRTEAFF. V and J are TRBV3-1 (or the pseudogene TRBV3-2) and TRBJ1-1; 7 nucleotides match TRBD1. The CDR3 is made up of 14 amino acids. Germline V gene data show CDR1 as LGHDT and CDR2 as YNNKEL (reference sequence).

V is TRBV27 and J is TRBJ1-2; maybe TRBD1 (5 bases). V was clipped by 6 bases and J by 4 bases, with 18 bases between them. Germline values: CDR1 MNHEY, CDR2 SMNVEV (reference sequence). The CDR3 consists of 15 residues. CDR3 sequence reads: CASRFKGHGPYGYTF. CDR3 nucleotide sequence: TGTGCCAGCAGATTTAAAGGACACGGGCCCTATGGCTACACCTTC.

The count of this clone is one. The rearrangement uses TRBV29-1 and TRBJ2-2, with D perhaps TRBD2 (5 bases). Trimming took 5 bases from V and 1 from J, leaving 11 bases between them. Germline V lookup: CDR1 SQVTM, CDR2 ANQGSEA. The CDR3 consists of 14 residues. CDR3: CSVRWTENTGELFF. CDR3 DNA: TGCAGCGTTAGATGGACTGAGAACACCGGGGAGCTGTTTTTT.

V is TRBV28 and J is TRBJ2-7, with TRBD2 matching 9 bases. Per germline, CDR1 MDHEN and CDR2 SYDVKM. The CDR3 sequence is 17 residues long. V dropped 2 bases and J dropped 3; count of bases not matched to a gene: 11. CDR3 nucleotide sequence: TGTGCCAGCAGTTTACCAGGTGCCAGCGGGAGGAGCTACGAGCAGTACTTC. Translating it yields CASSLPGASGRSYEQYF.

The chain couples TRBV10-2 to TRBJ2-1; perhaps TRBD1 as D (6 bases). The V end was cut by 0 bases, the J end by 2 bases, with 14 bases between. The CDR3 covers 17 residues. CDR1 is WSHSY, CDR2 SAAADI, per germline. The CDR3 sequence: CASSESGRGPTYNEQFF. In DNA, the CDR3 is TGCGCCAGCAGTGAGTCCGGCAGGGGTCCAACCTACAATGAGCAGTTCTTC.